Listed here are 11 T cell receptor beta chains from one sample, sequenced in a study of blood T cells in healthy people across ages. Combining a sample-barcoded 5' primer with a J-beta primer mix, a second PCR ran for roughly 7 to 11 cycles. MiXCR, applied by TCRdb to the 5' RACE reads, yields one record per CDR3 protein. The profile shows approximately 2,000,000 distinct CDR3 sequences, about two fifths of them singletons. What was sequenced was blood. The receptors shown here come from a human donor in good health.

The chain has TRBV12-3 or TRBV12-4 and TRBJ2-1; no clear D gene. V was clipped by 4 bases and J by 5 bases, with 15 bases between them. The CDR3 consists of 15 residues. CDR3 amino acids: CASSSGHTSNNEQFF. The CDR3 DNA is TGTGCCAGCAGTTCTGGGCATACTTCCAACAATGAGCAGTTCTTC.

The V and J genes are TRBV7-2 and TRBJ1-6; D unclear. Trimming pared 5 bases from V and 3 bases from J, leaving 17 bases between. CDR1 is SGHTA and CDR2 is FQGNSA in the germline V gene. CDR3 length equals 17 residues. In nucleotides, the CDR3 is TGTGCCAGCAGCCCCCTTCGGGAGACGGGCTATAATTCACCCCTCCACTTT. Amino acids: CASSPLRETGYNSPLHF.

Many counts were recorded for this clonotype. The rearrangement uses TRBV20-1 and TRBJ2-1; 7 bases align to TRBD2. With V trimmed by 4 bases and J by 0 bases, 3 bases remained unmatched. The CDR3 is made up of 14 amino acids. Germline loops: CDR1 DFQATT, CDR2 SNEGSKA (reference sequence). CDR3: CSAKRGSSYNEQFF. CDR3 nucleotides: TGCAGTGCTAAGCGGGGAAGCTCCTACAATGAGCAGTTCTTC.

This chain joins TRBV29-1 and TRBJ2-3; no clear D. V dropped 3 bases and J dropped 0 bases, with 10 bases sitting between them. Germline values: CDR1 SQVTM, CDR2 ANQGSEA. The CDR3 runs to 14 residues. CDR3 region: CSVDGRTSTDTQYF. In DNA form, the CDR3 reads TGCAGCGTTGATGGGCGTACTAGCACAGATACGCAGTATTTT.

The chain has TRBV11-2 and TRBJ1-2; perhaps TRBD1 as D (5 bases). CDR1 SGHAT and CDR2 FQNNGV come from the germline V gene. The CDR3 sequence is 16 residues long. V was pared by 4 bases and J by 8 bases, with 23 bases between. The CDR3 region is CASSSMMGPAPRGYTF. CDR3 DNA sequence: TGTGCCAGCAGCTCAATGATGGGACCGGCCCCTCGGGGCTACACCTTC.

This clonotype was counted a few times. This rearrangement joins TRBV27 to TRBJ1-1, with 8 bases matching TRBD1. Looked up from germline, CDR1 is MNHEY and CDR2 is SMNVEV (reference sequence). The V gene end was trimmed by 5 bases and the J gene end by 6 bases; junction bases not matched to a gene: 11. CDR3 length equals 15 residues. Written as DNA, the CDR3 is TGTGCCAGCAGTATCAGGGGGCGGTCAGTGGCTGAAGCTTTCTTT. Residues: CASSIRGRSVAEAFF.

The sample holds one count of this clonotype. The chain couples TRBV3-1 to TRBJ2-5, with no clear D. V was shortened by 4 bases and J by 2 bases, with 8 bases between the two germline ends. Germline CDR1 reads LGHDT; CDR2 reads YNNKEL (reference sequence). The CDR3 is made up of 13 amino acids. The CDR3 here is CASSPVWQETQYF. For the CDR3, the DNA is TGTGCCAGCAGCCCCGTGTGGCAAGAGACCCAGTACTTC.

This clonotype was counted only a few times. The CDR3 loop is CASSLVGLAVVNEQYF. The DNA of the CDR3 is TGTGCCAGCAGCTTAGTGGGTCTAGCGGTCGTTAACGAGCAGTACTTC. This chain joins TRBV7-8 and TRBJ2-7, with 7 bases aligning to TRBD2. Germline lookup yields CDR1 SGHVS and CDR2 FQNEAQ. The CDR3 has 16 residues. Trimming cost V 1 base and J 5 bases; bases outside gene matches: 11.

The table lists this clonotype with a few counts. This sequence joins TRBV14 and TRBJ2-7; 9 bases align to TRBD1. The CDR3 spans 17 residues. V lost 0 bases to trimming and J lost 2 bases; unmatched junction nucleotides: 8. CDR1 and CDR2 from the germline V gene are SGHDN and FVKESK. CDR3 sequence (DNA): TGTGCCAGCAGCCAAGAAGGTCCGGACAGGGGCCCCTACGAGCAGTACTTC. Translated: CASSQEGPDRGPYEQYF.

The CDR3: CASSQDRHSGTEAFF. As DNA, the CDR3 is TGCGCCAGCAGCCAAGATCGCCACAGCGGCACTGAAGCTTTCTTT. The chain uses TRBV4-3 and TRBJ1-1; D not certain. The CDR3 extends over 15 amino acids. Looked up from germline, CDR1 is LGHNA and CDR2 is YSLEER. V was shortened by 0 bases and J by 4 bases, with 12 bases between the two germline ends.

This chain links TRBV9 with TRBJ1-1, with 8 bases lining up with TRBD1. Trimming removed 2 bases from V and 5 bases from J; junction bases left unmatched: 5. The germline CDR1 and CDR2 sequences are SGDLS and YYNGEE. The CDR3 runs to 14 residues. The CDR3 spells CASSVQQGDTEAFF. DNA of the CDR3: TGTGCCAGCAGCGTCCAACAGGGGGATACTGAAGCTTTCTTT.